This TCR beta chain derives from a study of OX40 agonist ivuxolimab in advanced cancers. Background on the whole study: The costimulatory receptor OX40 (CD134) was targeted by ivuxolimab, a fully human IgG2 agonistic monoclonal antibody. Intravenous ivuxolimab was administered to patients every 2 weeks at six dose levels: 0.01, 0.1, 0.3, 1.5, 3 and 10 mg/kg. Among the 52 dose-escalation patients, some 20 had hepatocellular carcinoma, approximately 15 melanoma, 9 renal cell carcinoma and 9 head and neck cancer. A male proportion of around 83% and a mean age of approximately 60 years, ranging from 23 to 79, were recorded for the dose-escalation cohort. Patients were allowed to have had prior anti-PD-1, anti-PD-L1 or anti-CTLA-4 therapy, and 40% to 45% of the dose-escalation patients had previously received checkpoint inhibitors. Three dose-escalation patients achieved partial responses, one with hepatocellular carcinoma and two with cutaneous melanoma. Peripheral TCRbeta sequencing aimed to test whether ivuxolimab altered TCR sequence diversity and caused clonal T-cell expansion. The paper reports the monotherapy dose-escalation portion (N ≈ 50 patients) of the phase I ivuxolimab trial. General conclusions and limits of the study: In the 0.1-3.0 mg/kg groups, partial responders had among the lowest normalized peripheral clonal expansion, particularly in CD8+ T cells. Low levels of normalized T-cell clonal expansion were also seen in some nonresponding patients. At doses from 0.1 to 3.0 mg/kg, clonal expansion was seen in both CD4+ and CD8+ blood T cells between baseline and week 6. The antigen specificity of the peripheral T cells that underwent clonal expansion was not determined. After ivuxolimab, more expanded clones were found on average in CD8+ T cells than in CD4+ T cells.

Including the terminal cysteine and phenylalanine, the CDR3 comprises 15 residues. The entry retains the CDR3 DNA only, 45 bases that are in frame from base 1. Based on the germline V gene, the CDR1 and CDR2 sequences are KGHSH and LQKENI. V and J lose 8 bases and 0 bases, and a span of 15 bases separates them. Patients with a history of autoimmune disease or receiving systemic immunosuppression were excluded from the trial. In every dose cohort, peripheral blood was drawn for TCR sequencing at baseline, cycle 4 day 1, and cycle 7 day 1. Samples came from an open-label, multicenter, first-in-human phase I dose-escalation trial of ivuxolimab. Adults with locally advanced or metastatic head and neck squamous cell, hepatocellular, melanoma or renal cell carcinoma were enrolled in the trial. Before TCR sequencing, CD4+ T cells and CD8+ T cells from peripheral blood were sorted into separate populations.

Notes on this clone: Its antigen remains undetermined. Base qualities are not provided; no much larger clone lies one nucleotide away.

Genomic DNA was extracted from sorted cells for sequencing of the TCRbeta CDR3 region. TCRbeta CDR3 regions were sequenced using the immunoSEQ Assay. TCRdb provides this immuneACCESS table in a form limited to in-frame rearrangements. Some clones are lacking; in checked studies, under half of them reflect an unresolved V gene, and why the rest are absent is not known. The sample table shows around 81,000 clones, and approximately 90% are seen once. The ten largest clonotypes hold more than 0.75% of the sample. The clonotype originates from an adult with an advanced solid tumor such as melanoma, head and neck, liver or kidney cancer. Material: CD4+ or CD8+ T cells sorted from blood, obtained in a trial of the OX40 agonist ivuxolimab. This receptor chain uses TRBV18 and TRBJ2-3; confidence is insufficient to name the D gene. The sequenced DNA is TGTGCCAGCCAACGCAGCAGACATAGCACAGATACGCAGTATTTT. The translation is CASQRSRHSTDTQYF. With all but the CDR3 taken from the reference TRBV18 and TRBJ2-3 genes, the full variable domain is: NAGVMQNPRHLVRRRGQEARLRCSPMKGHSHVYWYRQLPEEGLKFMVYLQKENIIDESGMPKERFSAEFPKEGPSILRIQQVVRGDSAAYFCASQRSRHSTDTQYFGPGTRLTVL.